This T cell receptor (beta chain) was identified in a study of tumor and adjacent non-tumor tissue in lung cancer. Study in general: Aged about 31 to 85 years, patients included under 13 men and a few women with stage I to III disease. Each sample yielded 4 million to 5 million productive TCRbeta reads on average.

The CDR3 spans 14 residues. From germline, CDR1 is SGHTA and CDR2 FQGNSA. V was cut by 1 base and J by 4 bases, with 10 bases left in between. RNA was extracted from bulk tissue without any cell sorting. Whole-study findings and limits: Compared with tumor, normal lung showed significantly lower TCR diversity.

This clonotype showed up just a few times. Its antigen remains unidentified. A modified ARM-PCR protocol with three rounds of nested PCR amplified TCRbeta. TCRdb ran MiXCR on the multiplex PCR reads and lists one entry per CDR3 protein. The sample lists around 99,000 distinct CDR3 sequences, 60% to 80% seen once, with about 40% in the top ten. This receptor was taken from a woman aged 55-69 years with non-small cell lung cancer. V gene TRBV7-2 combines with J gene TRBJ1-2; no clear D gene. The sequencing sample was made of lung tumor tissue. CDR3 loop: CASSLEERSYGYTF. The CDR3 coding sequence is TGTGCCAGCAGCTTAGAGGAACGGAGCTATGGCTACACCTTC.